Below, 26 T cell receptor beta chains from the same sample are listed, as sequenced in a study of T cell responses to AZD1222 COVID-19 vaccine. Libraries were prepared by immunoSEQ multiplex PCR; TCRdb keeps only in-frame clonotypes and omits some of them. The sample holds more than 150,000 clones; approximately 86% are singletons and the top ten take less than 0.55%. Sequencing used peripheral blood, obtained on day 0 of AZD1222 vaccination. The source is an adult in good health.

This rearrangement joins TRBV4-3 to TRBJ2-1, with D tentatively TRBD1 or TRBD2 (5 bases each). Per the germline V gene, CDR1 is LGHNA and CDR2 is YSLEER. Between the trimmed V and J ends, which lost 3 bases and 5 bases, there was a span of 14 bases. This CDR3 is 15 amino acids long. The CDR3 spells CASSQIQVGDNEQFF. The CDR3 DNA reads TGCGCCAGCAGCCAGATTCAGGTGGGGGACAATGAGCAGTTCTTC.

This chain uses TRBV3-1 (or the pseudogene TRBV3-2) with TRBJ1-3, with D possibly being TRBD1 (5 bases). V was clipped by 0 bases and J by 4 bases, with 16 bases between them. The CDR3 loop spans 17 amino acids. Germline CDR1 and CDR2: LGHDT and YNNKEL (reference sequence). This CDR3 reads CASSQDPGRAGGNTIYF. CDR3 nucleotide sequence: TGTGCCAGCAGCCAAGATCCTGGCAGGGCAGGGGGAAACACCATATATTTT.

V is TRBV28 and J is TRBJ2-5; D is ambiguous. The germline gives CDR1 MDHEN, CDR2 SYDVKM. CDR3 size: 13 residues. The V gene lost 6 bases and the J gene lost 2 bases, with 10 bases spanning the gap. DNA of the CDR3: TGTGCCAGCAGCCCCACCTTGCAAGAGACCCAGTACTTC. Amino acid sequence: CASSPTLQETQYF.

The J gene is TRBJ1-2, the V gene TRBV27; a possible D gene is TRBD1 (5 bases). Germline V lookup: CDR1 MNHEY, CDR2 SMNVEV (reference sequence). V was shortened by 3 bases and J by 2 bases, with 10 bases between the two germline ends. This CDR3 has 14 amino acids. CDR3 DNA sequence: TGTGCCAGCAGTTTTTTCGGGGGGAACTATGGCTACACCTTC. Translation: CASSFFGGNYGYTF.

This chain uses TRBV11-2 with TRBJ2-1; D unclear. CDR3 length equals 12 residues. Germline CDR1 and CDR2: SGHAT and FQNNGV. The germline V and J ends were trimmed by 5 bases and 7 bases, with 9 bases remaining between them. The CDR3 DNA follows: TGTGCCAGCAGCCCCTACTCGAATGAGCAGTTCTTC. The encoded protein is CASSPYSNEQFF.

The rearrangement joins TRBV19 to TRBJ2-7; the D gene is possibly TRBD1 (5 bases). CDR3 length equals 14 residues. Germline values: CDR1 LNHDA, CDR2 SQIVND (reference sequence). Trimming removed 3 bases from V and 3 bases from J, with 12 bases in between. CDR3 nucleotides: TGTGCCAGTAGTATCGGCAGGGCGAACTACGAGCAGTACTTC. Translation: CASSIGRANYEQYF.

This rearrangement joins TRBV10-2 to TRBJ2-1; the match to TRBD2 covers 9 bases. The germline CDR1 and CDR2 sequences are WSHSY and SAAADI. V lost 6 bases to trimming and J lost 6 bases; unmatched junction nucleotides: 15. The CDR3 has 17 amino acids. CDR3 DNA: TGCGCCAGCAGCCCCGGACTAGCGTTCCCAGGGGTCAATGAGCAGTTCTTC. As protein: CASSPGLAFPGVNEQFF.

This chain connects TRBV9 to TRBJ1-3, with a possible D match to TRBD1 (6 bases). The CDR3 covers 15 residues. V was pared by 0 bases and J by 3 bases, with 10 bases between. Germline V CDR1 and CDR2: SGDLS, YYNGEE. The CDR3 DNA follows: TGTGCCAGCAGCGTAGGGGCAGGGGATGGAAACACCATATATTTT. It encodes CASSVGAGDGNTIYF.

This chain's CDR3 is CASSLWRARTDTQYF. The CDR3 DNA reads TGTGCCAGCAGTTTATGGAGGGCGCGGACAGATACGCAGTATTTT. V is TRBV28 and J is TRBJ2-3, with D possibly being TRBD2 (5 bases). Germline V CDR1 and CDR2: MDHEN, SYDVKM. The length of the CDR3 is 15 residues. Deletions cut 0 bases from V and 3 bases from J, with 10 bases between. The full variable domain, its missing parts supplied by reference TRBV28 and TRBJ2-3, is DVKVTQSSRYLVKRTGEKVFLECVQDMDHENMFWYRQDPGLGLRLIYFSYDVKMKEKGDIPEGYSVSREKKERFSLILESASTNQTSMYLCASSLWRARTDTQYFGPGTRLTVL.

This clone turned up a few times. The chain joins TRBV6-5 to TRBJ2-7, with a weak D call TRBD2 (7 bases). Trimming left V 5 bases short and J 5 bases short, with 16 bases between. The CDR3 sequence is 14 residues long. CDR1 MNHEY and CDR2 SVGAGI come from the germline V gene. CDR3 loop: CASSSYREGHEQYF. In nucleotides, the CDR3 is TGTGCCAGCAGTAGCTACAGGGAGGGCCACGAGCAGTACTTC.

This clone was seen just once. V gene TRBV30 combines with J gene TRBJ2-3; D perhaps matches TRBD1 (6 bases). Trimming pared 5 bases from V and 4 bases from J, leaving 19 bases between. This CDR3 spans 15 amino acids. Germline V gene sequence: CDR1 GTSNPN, CDR2 SVGIG (reference sequence). The CDR3 DNA reads as TGTGCCTGGGGCGGGTGGCAGGGGCTTGCAGATACGCAGTATTTT. This translates into CAWGGWQGLADTQYF.

The V gene is TRBV7-2, the J gene TRBJ2-3, with D possibly being TRBD1 or TRBD2 (6 bases each). CDR1 is SGHTA, CDR2 FQGNSA, per germline. The CDR3 extends over 14 amino acids. V was clipped by 2 bases and J by 4 bases, with 10 bases between them. The CDR3 sequence: CASSLNGGPDTQYF. CDR3 sequence (DNA): TGTGCCAGCAGCTTAAACGGGGGCCCAGATACGCAGTATTTT.

This clone was seen just once. This chain joins TRBV5-1 and TRBJ2-5; either TRBD1 or TRBD2 may supply D (5 bases each). Germline V gene data show CDR1 as SGHRS and CDR2 as YFSETQ. V was shortened by 0 bases and J by 5 bases, with 20 bases between the two germline ends. This CDR3 has 17 amino acids. The DNA for the CDR3 is TGCGCCAGCAGCTTGGCCGGGACCACAGCGTCGGGCGAGACCCAGTACTTC. Translation gives CASSLAGTTASGETQYF.

The chain uses TRBV28 and TRBJ2-7, with 8 bases identical to TRBD1. V dropped 4 bases and J dropped 3; count of bases not matched to a gene: 8. Germline CDR1 is MDHEN and CDR2 is SYDVKM. CDR3 length: 15 amino acids. The DNA for the CDR3 is TGTGCCAGCAGTTCAGAGGACAGGGTAAGCTACGAGCAGTACTTC. Protein sequence: CASSSEDRVSYEQYF.

The chain employs TRBV24-1 and TRBJ1-1, with 8 bases aligning to TRBD1. The CDR3 has 14 residues. Germline lookup yields CDR1 KGHDR and CDR2 SFDVKD. The junction had 7 bases not matched to a gene; V was cut back by 6 bases and J by 5 bases. CDR3 sequence (DNA): TGTGCCACCAGTCGTGGACAGGGAGCGACTGAAGCTTTCTTT. This translates into CATSRGQGATEAFF.

The chain couples TRBV30 to TRBJ1-1, with 7 nucleotides matching TRBD1. V lost 4 bases and J lost 6; bases outside the gene matches: 5. CDR1 and CDR2 (germline): GTSNPN, SVGIG (reference sequence). CDR3 length: 12 amino acids. This chain's CDR3 is CAWTHDRAEAFF. The CDR3 DNA sequence: TGTGCCTGGACCCATGACAGGGCTGAAGCTTTCTTT. The whole variable domain, remainder taken from reference TRBV30 and TRBJ1-1, is SQTIHQWPATLVQPVGSPLSLECTVEGTSNPNLYWYRQAAGRGLQLLFYSVGIGQISSEVPQNLSASRPQDRQFILSSKKLLLSDSGFYLCAWTHDRAEAFFGQGTRLTVV.

This chain joins TRBV6-5 and TRBJ1-1; D gene uncertain. Trimming cost V 8 bases and J 6 bases, with 13 bases left between them. The CDR3 extends over 12 amino acids. Per germline, CDR1 MNHEY and CDR2 SVGAGI. The CDR3 DNA reads TGTGCCAGCGGGGAATTCCCCCCTGAAGCTTTCTTT. It yields the protein CASGEFPPEAFF.

The gene calls are TRBV7-6 and TRBJ2-3, with no clear D. From germline, CDR1 is SGHVS and CDR2 FNYEAQ. The CDR3 runs 12 residues. Trimming cost V 0 bases and J 6 bases, with 4 bases left between them. CDR3 amino acids: CASSLAPDTQYF. DNA of the CDR3: TGTGCCAGCAGCTTAGCGCCGGATACGCAGTATTTT.

A few counts support this clone. This sequence joins TRBV18 and TRBJ2-7; weak D call: TRBD1 (6 bases). There are 15 residues in the CDR3. With 3 bases removed from V and 1 base from J, the gap between germline ends came to 13 bases. CDR1 and CDR2 from the germline V gene are KGHSH and LQKENI. The CDR3 DNA follows: TGTGCCAGCTCACCGAAGCCCGGACAGTCCTACGAGCAGTACTTC. Protein sequence: CASSPKPGQSYEQYF.

CDR3 residues: CASSSSSGQETQYF. In DNA form, the CDR3 reads TGTGCCAGCAGCTCCTCTAGCGGCCAAGAGACCCAGTACTTC. This chain joins TRBV7-9 and TRBJ2-5; 7 nucleotides line up with TRBD2. The CDR3 has 14 residues. V lost 4 bases to trimming and J lost 1 base; unmatched junction nucleotides: 3. Germline CDR1 reads SEHNR; CDR2 reads FQNEAQ (reference sequence).

In this sample, this clone turned up once. V is TRBV7-2 and J is TRBJ1-2; the D gene is possibly TRBD1 (5 bases). Germline assignment: CDR1 SGHTA and CDR2 FQGNSA. This CDR3 contains 13 residues. V lost 0 bases, J lost 8 bases, and 10 bases lay in between. The CDR3 is CASSLAEGLGYTF. The CDR3 nucleotides are TGTGCCAGCAGCTTAGCGGAGGGGTTGGGCTACACCTTC.

The chain carries TRBV12-3 or TRBV12-4 and TRBJ2-1; tentative D call: TRBD2 (6 bases). The CDR3 runs 13 residues. V lost 8 bases and J 0 bases, leaving 8 bases between the germline ends. In nucleotides, the CDR3 is TGTGCCAGCGGGCGGGACTCCTACAATGAGCAGTTCTTC. Its protein is CASGRDSYNEQFF.

This clone was found a few times. This chain uses TRBV30 with TRBJ1-2, with 9 bases identical to TRBD1. This CDR3 comprises 15 residues. Germline CDR1 and CDR2: GTSNPN and SVGIG (reference sequence). V gave up 2 bases and J gave up 5 bases; unmatched junction bases: 9. The CDR3 region is CAWSTSNRGPYGYTF. CDR3 DNA sequence: TGTGCCTGGAGTACATCCAACAGGGGGCCTTATGGCTACACCTTC.

The chain has TRBV5-1 and TRBJ1-2; D not certain. V lost 4 bases, J lost 5 bases, and 9 bases lay in between. CDR1 and CDR2 (germline): SGHRS, YFSETQ. The CDR3 totals 12 residues. CDR3 protein: CASSETLYGYTF. The CDR3 bases are TGCGCCAGCAGCGAGACCTTATATGGCTACACCTTC.

This chain connects TRBV3-1 (or the pseudogene TRBV3-2) to TRBJ2-7; 9 bases fit TRBD2. The CDR3 sequence is 15 residues long. Germline lookup yields CDR1 LGHDT and CDR2 YNNKEL (reference sequence). The ends lost 4 bases at V and 2 bases at J; junction bases unmatched: 6. The CDR3 spells CASSPSAGGTYEQYF. As DNA, the CDR3 is TGTGCCAGCAGCCCCTCAGCGGGGGGAACCTACGAGCAGTACTTC.

This chain uses TRBV4-1 with TRBJ1-5; 8 bases line up with TRBD1. The trim removed 4 bases at V and 7 bases at J, leaving 6 bases unmatched. Germline V gene lookup returns CDR1 MGHRA and CDR2 YSYEKL. The CDR3 has 14 amino acids. The CDR3 is CASSRGQVKQPQHF. DNA of the CDR3: TGCGCCAGCAGCCGGGGACAGGTCAAACAGCCCCAGCATTTT.